This TCR beta chain appears in the sequencing data of a study of blood T cell repertoires in COVID-19. Across the study: Italy, Spain and the United States were the sources of the convalescent and acute COVID-19 samples. PBMCs, B-cell-depleted T cells, or T cells provided the cDNA or gDNA that made up the material.

Germline loops: CDR1 GTSNPN, CDR2 SVGIG (reference sequence). V was pared by 2 bases and J by 6 bases, with 14 bases between. This CDR3 has 14 residues. The method was immunoSEQ multiplex PCR; TCRdb's version includes in-frame clones alone and lacks a portion of them. Here the sample spans 150,000 to 200,000 clones, around 79% being singletons. The source is a woman between 35 and 50 years old with COVID-19, enrolled during active disease. Input material: peripheral blood. This chain uses TRBV30 with TRBJ1-5, with a possible D match to TRBD1 (5 bases). The CDR3 region has the DNA TGTGCCTGGAGTCAGGGCCAGTCGTTTCAGCCCCAGCATTTT. It encodes CAWSQGQSFQPQHF.